The rows below give T cell receptor beta chains drawn from one sample of a study of vaccination effects on CD4 cells after COVID-19. Clones were sequenced by immunoSEQ multiplex PCR, and TCRdb holds only the in-frame ones, with some missing. The profile shows about 22,000 clones, around 74% of them singletons. These receptors lack a known antigen. The sequences come from CD4+ T cells from PBMCs cultured with HCoV-NL63 spike peptides, collected before COVID-19 vaccination. These receptors were taken from a human donor who received a COVID-19 vaccine. The CDR3 runs from the conserved cysteine through the conserved F or W. A D gene is named only where the DNA matches it firmly. Some rows mark clone size as missing; the rest say once, few, many or name a class of expanded clone.

NA	TRBJ2-7	TRBV5-1	NA	TGCGCCAGCAGCTTGGGATCGGGTCCCGACGAGCAGTACTTC	CASSLGSGPDEQYF
TRBD2	TRBJ2-3	TRBV7-7	NA	TGTGCTAGCAGCTCGGGAGCGGGAGCGGGCACAGATACGCAGTATTTT	CASSSGAGAGTDTQYF
NA	TRBJ1-1	TRBV6-5	NA	TGTGCCAGCAGTTACTCTATAAGGGCCGGGGGCACTGAAGCTTTCTTT	CASSYSIRAGGTEAFF
TRBD2	TRBJ2-5	TRBV5-4	NA	TGTGCCAGCAGCTTAGCGGGACCCCCGGAGACCCAGTACTTC	CASSLAGPPETQYF
TRBD1	TRBJ2-7	TRBV7-9	few	TGTGCCAGCAGCTTATCGTGGACAGGGCGGGACAAGCAGTACTTC	CASSLSWTGRDKQYF
NA	TRBJ2-7	TRBV6-1	NA	TGTGCCAGCAGTGAAGCGCCGGGGTCTTTATCCTACGAGCAGTACTTC	CASSEAPGSLSYEQYF
NA	TRBJ2-3	TRBV5-1	NA	TGCGCCAGCAGCTTCGGGCAGGGTCTGGGCACAGATACGCAGTATTTT	CASSFGQGLGTDTQYF
NA	TRBJ2-3	TRBV3-1/TRBV3-2	NA	TGTGCCAGCAGCCAAGATTTGGCGCCAGGGAGGGGGCCCACAGATACGCAGTATTTT	CASSQDLAPGRGPTDTQYF
NA	TRBJ1-3	TRBV4-1	NA	TGCGCCAGCAGCCAAGAAATAGCAAACACCATATATTTT	CASSQEIANTIYF
TRBD1	TRBJ1-5	TRBV5-8	few	TGTGCCAGCAGCCTGGGACAGGGAGATCAGCCCCAGCATTTT	CASSLGQGDQPQHF
NA	TRBJ2-3	TRBV7-2	NA	TGTGCCAGCAGCTTAGCGGGGGTCCTACTCACAGATACGCAGTATTTT	CASSLAGVLLTDTQYF
NA	TRBJ1-4	TRBV18	NA	TGTGCCAGCTCACGGGGAGGCGTACAGGGCCCAACTAATGAAAAACTGTTTTTT	CASSRGGVQGPTNEKLFF
NA	TRBJ2-2	TRBV2	NA	TGTGCCAGCAGTGAAAGGGTCCTGAACACCGGGGAGCTGTTTTTT	CASSERVLNTGELFF
NA	TRBJ1-1	TRBV19	NA	TGTGCCAGTAGGATGGACATAGCTGACACTGAAGCTTTCTTT	CASRMDIADTEAFF
NA	TRBJ1-2	TRBV4-3	few	TGCGCCAGCAGCCAAGATCTGGGTACGGCTAACTATGGCTACACCTTC	CASSQDLGTANYGYTF
TRBD1	TRBJ1-5	TRBV5-4	NA	TGTGCCAGCAGCACCAGGGGGGGCAATCAGCCCCAGCATTTT	CASSTRGGNQPQHF
NA	TRBJ2-6	TRBV28	NA	TGTGCCAGCAGTCCAAATCCCGCACACAGCTCTGGGGCCAACGTCCTGACTTTC	CASSPNPAHSSGANVLTF
TRBD1	TRBJ1-5	TRBV6-5	NA	TGTGCCAGCAGAGGGACAGGGTGGGAGCCCCAGCATTTT	CASRGTGWEPQHF
NA	TRBJ1-5	TRBV19	NA	TGTGCCAGTCGGACTGTGTGGCACCCCGAAAGCAATCAGCCCCAGCATTTT	CASRTVWHPESNQPQHF
TRBD1	TRBJ2-2	TRBV12-3/TRBV12-4	NA	TGTGCCAGCATATACAGGGGCGCCGGGGAGCTGTTTTTT	CASIYRGAGELFF
NA	TRBJ1-2	TRBV3-1/TRBV3-2	NA	TGTGCCAGCAGCCAGTCAGAGATCTATGGCTACACCTTC	CASSQSEIYGYTF
NA	TRBJ2-7	TRBV4-2	NA	TGTGCCAGCAGCCAACTAGCCTCTGGACAGCCCCCCTACGAGCAGTACTTC	CASSQLASGQPPYEQYF
TRBD2	TRBJ2-7	TRBV7-2	NA	TGTGCCAGCAGCTTAGAGCGGGGGAGAGAGCAGTACTTC	CASSLERGREQYF
NA	TRBJ2-1	TRBV3-1/TRBV3-2	NA	TGTGCCAGCAGCCAAGACAGGGGCGGTGAGCAGTTCTTC	CASSQDRGGEQFF
NA	TRBJ1-4	TRBV7-6	NA	TGTGCCAGCAGCCGCCGGTCAGGGGTCGATAATGAAAAACTGTTTTTT	CASSRRSGVDNEKLFF
TRBD1	TRBJ2-1	TRBV6-5	NA	TGTGCCAGCACGGCCGGGACAGGTGAGCAGTTCTTC	CASTAGTGEQFF
NA	TRBJ1-5	TRBV12-3/TRBV12-4	NA	TGTGCCAGCAGTTTATCGGGAGGCCAGCCCCAGCATTTT	CASSLSGGQPQHF
TRBD2	TRBJ2-7	TRBV6-5	NA	TGTGCCAGCATCGGCGGGAGCTCCTACGAGCAGTACTTC	CASIGGSSYEQYF
NA	TRBJ1-5	TRBV30	NA	TGTGCCTGGAGTTTGGCAGTGGGCAATCAGCCCCAGCATTTT	CAWSLAVGNQPQHF
NA	TRBJ2-2	TRBV7-2	NA	TGTGCCAGCAGCTTAGGTCGGTCAAGGACCGGGGAGCTGTTTTTT	CASSLGRSRTGELFF
NA	TRBJ2-5	TRBV6-2/TRBV6-3	NA	TGTGCCAGCAGTTCCGGGGGGCCGCGGGAGACCCAGTACTTC	CASSSGGPRETQYF
TRBD1	TRBJ1-5	TRBV19	NA	TGTGCCAGTGGACAGGGGTATAGCAATCAGCCCCAGCATTTT	CASGQGYSNQPQHF
NA	TRBJ1-1	TRBV20-1	NA	TGCAGTGCTAGTAGAATTGGCACTGAAGCTTTCTTT	CSASRIGTEAFF
NA	TRBJ1-2	TRBV30	NA	TGTGCCTGGAGTGCTCACAGGGCTAACTATGGCTACACCTTC	CAWSAHRANYGYTF
NA	TRBJ1-4	TRBV6-5	NA	TGTGCCAGCTTCCAGGGTAATGAAAAACTGTTTTTT	CASFQGNEKLFF
NA	TRBJ2-3	TRBV3-1/TRBV3-2	NA	TGTGCCAGCAGCCAAGTGGGCGGGCTGAGGGGGGCAGATACGCAGTATTTT	CASSQVGGLRGADTQYF
NA	TRBJ2-1	TRBV12-5	NA	TGTGCTAGTGCCCGCCGGGACTCCCCGGTCAATGAGCAGTTCTTC	CASARRDSPVNEQFF
TRBD1	TRBJ2-4	TRBV19	NA	TGTGCCAGTAGTATACAGGGGGCGCAGGGTAGCATTCAGTACTTC	CASSIQGAQGSIQYF
NA	TRBJ2-5	TRBV6-2/TRBV6-3	NA	TGTGCCAGCAGGTACTATGGACACGCACAAGAGACCCAGTACTTC	CASRYYGHAQETQYF
NA	TRBJ1-1	TRBV9	NA	TGTGCCAGCAGCGAGCCGACACCGGGGACTGAAGCTTTCTTT	CASSEPTPGTEAFF
TRBD2	TRBJ2-7	TRBV3-1/TRBV3-2	NA	TGTGCCAGCAGCCAATTCGTGGCGGGAGGGTACGAGCAGTACTTC	CASSQFVAGGYEQYF
NA	TRBJ2-1	TRBV5-1	few	TGCGCCAGCAGCGCCCAGAGGGCCCCCTACAATGAGCAGTTCTTC	CASSAQRAPYNEQFF
NA	TRBJ1-1	TRBV30	NA	TGTGCCTGGGACTTACCGGCTGGAGAAGCTTTCTTT	CAWDLPAGEAFF
TRBD2	TRBJ2-3	TRBV5-1	NA	TGCGCCAGCAGCCCTGCCCTCTTAGCGGGAGGGCCCACAGATACGCAGTATTTT	CASSPALLAGGPTDTQYF
NA	TRBJ2-7	TRBV12-3/TRBV12-4	NA	TGTGCCAGCAGCTCAGGGTCCTACGAGCAGTACTTC	CASSSGSYEQYF
TRBD2	TRBJ2-2	TRBV27	NA	TGTGCCAGCAGCCTTAGCGGGAGAACGAACGGGGAGCTGTTTTTT	CASSLSGRTNGELFF
TRBD1	TRBJ2-7	TRBV20-1	NA	TGCAGTTACGCGGGACAGGGGGAGCAGTACTTC	CSYAGQGEQYF
NA	TRBJ2-3	TRBV5-1	NA	TGCGCCAGCACCTCTTCACACCTCCACACAGATACGCAGTATTTT	CASTSSHLHTDTQYF
NA	TRBJ1-1	TRBV7-2	NA	TGTGCCAGCAGTGATCGACAGGTCCCCAGCACTGAAGCTTTCTTT	CASSDRQVPSTEAFF
NA	TRBJ2-1	TRBV7-2	once	TGTGCCAGCAGCTCTAGCCTACCCAATGAGCAGTTCTTC	CASSSSLPNEQFF
NA	TRBJ1-1	TRBV2	NA	TGTGCCAGCAGCCCCAGGGATACTGAAGCTTTCTTT	CASSPRDTEAFF
NA	TRBJ1-5	TRBV29-1	NA	TGCAGCGTAGCGGGGGGCATCAATCAGCCCCAGCATTTT	CSVAGGINQPQHF
NA	TRBJ1-1	TRBV27	NA	TGTGCCAGCAGTTTTCAAGGGTCGAGCACTGAAGCTTTCTTT	CASSFQGSSTEAFF
NA	TRBJ2-3	TRBV11-2	NA	TGTGCCAGCAGCCCCAGTGGAGATACGCAGTATTTT	CASSPSGDTQYF
NA	TRBJ1-2	TRBV5-6	once	TGTGCCAGCAGCTTGGGTCCAGCCCTTAACTATGGCTACACCTTC	CASSLGPALNYGYTF